The rows below give T cell receptor beta chains drawn from one sample of a study of control samples from healthy donors and cancer patients. Here immunoSEQ multiplex PCR was the method, and the copy in TCRdb shows in-frame clones only, minus some. The sample has 250,000 to 300,000 clones, roughly four fifths seen once. Sequenced: PBMCs. All receptors come from a woman between 55 and 75 years old with lung cancer. CDR3s include the opening cysteine and the closing phenylalanine or tryptophan. D genes are given only for firm matches. Only some rows state a clone size, as once, few, many or a class for expanded clones.

CDR3	DNA	size	V	J	D
CASRRVSYNEQFF	TGTGCCAGCAGGCGGGTCTCCTACAATGAGCAGTTCTTC	.	TRBV19	TRBJ2-1	.
CASRDRPNTEAFF	TGTGCCAGTAGGGACAGACCGAACACTGAAGCTTTCTTT	.	TRBV19	TRBJ1-1	.
CASSIGTGGYGYTF	TGTGCCAGTAGTATCGGGACAGGGGGATATGGCTACACCTTC	.	TRBV19	TRBJ1-2	TRBD1
CASSIGTGGSTQYF	TGTGCCAGCAGCATAGGGACAGGGGGCTCCACGCAGTATTTT	.	TRBV7-3	TRBJ2-3	TRBD1
CASGPGPSGSQETQYF	TGTGCTAGTGGCCCTGGGCCTAGCGGTTCCCAAGAGACCCAGTACTTC	.	TRBV12-5	TRBJ2-5	TRBD2
CASSLRGRASEPQHF	TGCGCCAGCAGCTTGCGGGGTCGGGCCTCGGAGCCCCAGCATTTT	.	TRBV5-1	TRBJ1-5	.
CASSLGSVTGQPQHF	TGTGCCAGCAGCCTAGGGTCCGTTACGGGTCAGCCCCAGCATTTT	.	TRBV2	TRBJ1-5	.
CASSQDSLFYGYTF	TGCGCCAGCAGCCAAGATAGCCTATTCTATGGCTACACCTTC	.	TRBV4-1	TRBJ1-2	.
CASSYRVGSYNEQFF	TGCGCCAGCAGCTACAGGGTTGGGTCCTACAATGAGCAGTTCTTC	.	TRBV5-1	TRBJ2-1	.
CASSRRDFNNEQFF	TGCGCCAGCAGCCGTCGGGACTTTAACAATGAGCAGTTCTTC	.	TRBV5-1	TRBJ2-1	.
CASSLSGTGVNQPQHF	TGTGCCAGCAGTTTATCGGGGACAGGGGTCAATCAGCCCCAGCATTTT	.	TRBV27	TRBJ1-5	TRBD1
CASSPTGSGNTIYF	TGTGCCAGCAGTCCGACAGGCTCTGGAAACACCATATATTTT	.	TRBV6-5	TRBJ1-3	.
CASSQEPRGGGYTF	TGTGCCAGCAGCCAAGAACCCAGGGGAGGCGGCTACACCTTC	.	TRBV4-2	TRBJ1-2	.
CSASRPSTGTGYEKLFF	TGCAGTGCTAGTCGTCCCTCGACCGGGACAGGGTACGAAAAACTGTTTTTT	.	TRBV20-1	TRBJ1-4	TRBD1
CAISESGGWTDTQYF	TGTGCCATCAGTGAGTCCGGGGGATGGACAGATACGCAGTATTTT	.	TRBV10-3	TRBJ2-3	.
CASSPAGTATEAFF	TGCGCCAGCAGCCCAGCCGGGACAGCCACTGAAGCTTTCTTT	.	TRBV5-1	TRBJ1-1	TRBD1
CASTLIGNTEAFF	TGTGCCAGCACCTTAATCGGGAACACTGAAGCTTTCTTT	.	TRBV12-3/TRBV12-4	TRBJ1-1	.
CASSREYTDTQYF	TGTGCCAGCAGTCGGGAGTACACAGATACGCAGTATTTT	.	TRBV6-5	TRBJ2-3	.
CASSLSGTNTEAFF	TGTGCCAGCAGCCTAAGTGGTACGAACACTGAAGCTTTCTTT	.	TRBV7-6	TRBJ1-1	.
CASSLTMGLTDTQYF	TGTGCCAGCAGCTTAACGATGGGGCTCACAGATACGCAGTATTTT	.	TRBV7-9	TRBJ2-3	.
CATGRRDLNTEAFF	TGTGCCACCGGGCGCCGGGATTTGAACACTGAAGCTTTCTTT	.	TRBV19	TRBJ1-1	.
CASSLLTGEGYNEQFF	TGCGCCAGCAGCTTGTTGACAGGGGAAGGATACAATGAGCAGTTCTTC	.	TRBV5-1	TRBJ2-1	TRBD1
CASSYSGGLMNTEAFF	TGTGCCAGCAGTTACTCGGGTGGACTAATGAACACTGAAGCTTTCTTT	.	TRBV6-5	TRBJ1-1	.
CASSRGLAGQNRQLAKNIQYF	TGCGCCAGCAGCCGAGGCCTAGCGGGGCAAAACCGCCAACTAGCCAAAAACATTCAGTACTTC	once	TRBV4-1	TRBJ2-4	TRBD2
CASRRGISYNEQFF	TGTGCCAGCAGAAGGGGGATCTCCTACAATGAGCAGTTCTTC	.	TRBV6-5	TRBJ2-1	.
CSVGDRDEQYF	TGCAGCGTTGGGGACAGGGACGAGCAGTACTTC	once	TRBV29-1	TRBJ2-7	TRBD1
CASSTGQGTNEQFF	TGTGCCAGTAGTACTGGACAGGGGACCAATGAGCAGTTCTTC	.	TRBV19	TRBJ2-1	TRBD1
CASTSTGITYEQYF	TGTGCCAGCACCTCGACAGGGATAACCTACGAGCAGTACTTC	few	TRBV7-9	TRBJ2-7	TRBD1
CASSQGGGVNGYTF	TGTGCCAGCAGCCAGGGGGGAGGAGTCAATGGCTACACCTTC	.	TRBV3-1/TRBV3-2	TRBJ1-2	.
CASSWGGADEKLFF	TGCGCCAGCAGCTGGGGAGGGGCGGACGAAAAACTGTTTTTT	.	TRBV5-1	TRBJ1-4	.
CASSPTRGTGFYGYTF	TGTGCCAGCAGCCCTACCCGGGGGACAGGCTTCTATGGCTACACCTTC	.	TRBV14	TRBJ1-2	TRBD1
CASSEAANYGYTF	TGTGCCAGCAGTGAAGCTGCTAACTATGGCTACACCTTC	.	TRBV2	TRBJ1-2	.
CASSLGGGETYGYTF	TGCGCCAGCAGCTTGGGAGGGGGCGAGACCTATGGCTACACCTTC	.	TRBV5-1	TRBJ1-2	TRBD1
CASSFRGTHYYEQYF	TGTGCCAGCAGCTTCCGCGGGACCCACTACTACGAGCAGTACTTC	few	TRBV5-6	TRBJ2-7	.
CASTGDTGELFF	TGTGCCAGCACAGGGGACACCGGGGAGCTGTTTTTT	once	TRBV2	TRBJ2-2	.
CASSLMAARADTQYF	TGTGCCAGCAGTTTAATGGCGGCGAGGGCAGATACGCAGTATTTT	.	TRBV27	TRBJ2-3	.
CASSEWVGEVRGYTF	TGTGCCAGCAGTGAATGGGTGGGAGAGGTTCGCGGCTACACCTTC	.	TRBV25-1	TRBJ1-2	.
CASSSGPSGDTDTQYF	TGCGCCAGCAGCTCGGGACCTAGCGGGGACACAGATACGCAGTATTTT	.	TRBV5-1	TRBJ2-3	TRBD2
CASSSKGAHSYEQYF	TGCGCCAGCAGCTCCAAAGGAGCGCACTCCTACGAGCAGTACTTC	.	TRBV5-1	TRBJ2-7	.
CASSAGTGPNYGYTF	TGTGCCAGCAGTGCCGGGACAGGACCAAACTATGGCTACACCTTC	.	TRBV9	TRBJ1-2	TRBD1
CASSFQPAAREVPDTQYF	TGTGCCAGCAGCTTCCAACCGGCGGCGCGGGAGGTCCCAGATACGCAGTATTTT	.	TRBV7-3	TRBJ2-3	TRBD2
CASSLEGTTNEKLFF	TGTGCCAGCAGCTTGGAGGGGACCACTAATGAAAAACTGTTTTTT	.	TRBV5-4	TRBJ1-4	.
CASSPGRSSYNEQFF	TGTGCCAGCTCACCAGGCAGGAGCTCCTACAATGAGCAGTTCTTC	.	TRBV18	TRBJ2-1	.
CASSPGGGLNDGYTF	TGTGCCAGCAGTCCTGGGGGCGGGTTGAACGATGGCTACACCTTC	.	TRBV28	TRBJ1-2	.
CASSELGLGRNEKLFF	TGTGCCAGCAGTGAATTAGGGTTAGGAAGAAATGAAAAACTGTTTTTT	.	TRBV2	TRBJ1-4	.
CASSFSPASEQYF	TGTGCCAGCAGCTTTAGTCCAGCTTCCGAGCAGTACTTC	.	TRBV11-3	TRBJ2-7	.
CASSYSGTGERAEAFF	TGTGCCAGCAGTTACTCAGGGACAGGGGAGAGGGCTGAAGCTTTCTTT	.	TRBV6-5	TRBJ1-1	TRBD1
CASSATPRRGHSYEQYF	TGTGCCAGTAGTGCAACACCCCGACGGGGACACAGCTACGAGCAGTACTTC	.	TRBV19	TRBJ2-7	.